These 20 T cell receptor beta chains share one sample of origin, sequenced in a study of CD8+ T cells in alopecia areata. Following extraction, RNA underwent reverse transcription to cDNA, which served as the sequencing template. Repertoires were generated with immunoSEQ multiplex PCR, while TCRdb's copy carries only in-frame clones and drops some. The sample holds 200,000 to 250,000 clones, 64% seen once. Treatment meaning: oral pan-JAK inhibitor, 5-10 mg twice daily. The source was CD4+ T cells sorted from blood, collected at week 4, from a patient treated with tofacitinib. Source of these receptors: a human donor with alopecia areata.

The V and J genes are TRBV7-3 and TRBJ2-3; 10 positions agree with TRBD2. V gave up 5 bases and J gave up 3 bases; unmatched junction bases: 2. Germline CDR1 SGHTA, CDR2 FQGTGA. The CDR3 covers 14 residues. CDR3 sequence (DNA): TGTGCCAGCAGCCAGGGACTAGCGACAGATACGCAGTATTTT. It is translated as CASSQGLATDTQYF.

A single count supports this clone. This chain links TRBV7-2 with TRBJ2-3, with D hard to call. The CDR3 extends over 15 amino acids. Trimming cost V 2 bases and J 2 bases, with 11 bases left between them. Per the germline V gene, CDR1 is SGHTA and CDR2 is FQGNSA. The DNA of the CDR3 is TGTGCCAGCAGCTTATTTGGGTCCTACACAGATACGCAGTATTTT. Translating gives CASSLFGSYTDTQYF. The whole variable domain, filled in from reference TRBV7-2 and TRBJ2-3, reads GAGVSQSPSNKVTEKGKDVELRCDPISGHTALYWYRQSLGQGLEFLIYFQGNSAPDKSGLPSDRFSAERTGGSVSTLTIQRTQQEDSAVYLCASSLFGSYTDTQYFGPGTRLTVL.

The chain carries TRBV20-1 and TRBJ1-1; D perhaps matches TRBD1 (6 bases). V lost 2 bases and J 8 bases, leaving 9 bases between the germline ends. This CDR3 has 11 amino acids. The V gene's germline CDR1 is DFQATT and CDR2 SNEGSKA (reference sequence). CDR3 loop: CSARPQGEAFF. CDR3 nucleotides: TGCAGTGCTAGACCTCAGGGGGAAGCTTTCTTT.

V is TRBV29-1 and J is TRBJ1-2; possible D gene TRBD1, 5 bases. The CDR3 consists of 14 residues. Trimming left V 3 bases short and J 8 bases short, with 19 bases between. Germline-derived CDR1 and CDR2 are SQVTM and ANQGSEA. The CDR3: CSVDPERGGRGYTF. CDR3 nucleotides: TGCAGCGTTGACCCCGAAAGGGGAGGTCGGGGCTACACCTTC. Full variable domain (remainder filled in from reference TRBV29-1 and TRBJ1-2): SAVISQKPSRDICQRGTSLTIQCQVDSQVTMMFWYRQQPGQSLTLIATANQGSEATYESGFVIDKFPISRPNLTFSTLTVSNMSPEDSSIYLCSVDPERGGRGYTFGSGTRLTVV.

J is TRBJ2-3 and V is TRBV5-1; 10 positions agree with TRBD2. V was clipped by 4 bases and J by 4 bases; unmatched bases: 6. Germline CDR1 is SGHRS and CDR2 is YFSETQ. This CDR3 contains 15 residues. In DNA form, the CDR3 reads TGCGCCAGCAGCCTGAGCGGGGGGGCCCCAGATACGCAGTATTTT. Residues: CASSLSGGAPDTQYF.

The V gene is TRBV2, the J gene TRBJ2-2, with D tentatively TRBD2 (5 bases). Trimming removed 3 bases at V and 5 bases at J, with 10 bases between. Germline lookup yields CDR1 SNHLY and CDR2 FYNNEI. The CDR3 is 14 amino acids. CDR3 sequence (DNA): TGTGCCAGCAGTGAGAATCCGGGAACCGGGGAGCTGTTTTTT. Translated: CASSENPGTGELFF.

This chain links TRBV5-1 with TRBJ2-3; 7 bases align to TRBD1. Looked up from germline, CDR1 is SGHRS and CDR2 is YFSETQ. The CDR3 has 14 residues. The V segment lost 4 bases and the J segment 4 bases; nucleotides outside the gene matches: 6. In DNA, the CDR3 is TGCGCCAGCAGCATCGGACAGGTTCCAGATACGCAGTATTTT. Translation: CASSIGQVPDTQYF.

This chain joins TRBV25-1 and TRBJ2-3; D remains ambiguous. The V end was cut by 4 bases, the J end by 3 bases, with 8 bases between. This CDR3 region has 13 residues. Per germline, CDR1 MGHDK and CDR2 SYGVNS. This chain's CDR3 is CASSVTATDTQYF. CDR3 DNA: TGTGCCAGCAGTGTGACTGCTACAGATACGCAGTATTTT.

This chain uses TRBV5-1 with TRBJ1-1, with 7 bases matching TRBD1. Germline CDR1 is SGHRS and CDR2 is YFSETQ. The CDR3 has 13 residues. V lost 1 base, J lost 3 bases, and 0 bases stayed unmatched. The CDR3 here is CASSLQGDTEAFF. CDR3 DNA: TGCGCCAGCAGCTTGCAGGGGGACACTGAAGCTTTCTTT. The complete variable domain, with remaining parts taken from reference TRBV5-1 and TRBJ1-1, reads KAGVTQTPRYLIKTRGQQVTLSCSPISGHRSVSWYQQTPGQGLQFLFEYFSETQRNKGNFPGRFSGRQFSNSRSEMNVSTLELGDSALYLCASSLQGDTEAFFGQGTRLTVV.

The gene calls are TRBV27 and TRBJ1-4; the D is unclear. Deletions cut 2 bases from V and 8 bases from J, with 12 bases between. Germline loops: CDR1 MNHEY, CDR2 SMNVEV (reference sequence). CDR3 size: 14 residues. The chain's CDR3 is CASSLAGTGEKLFF. CDR3 sequence (DNA): TGTGCCAGCAGTTTAGCCGGCACGGGGGAAAAACTGTTTTTT.

This clone is classed as medium-sized. This chain joins TRBV19 and TRBJ1-6, with TRBD1 as a possible D gene (6 bases). Germline assignment: CDR1 LNHDA and CDR2 SQIVND (reference sequence). CDR3 length: 14 amino acids. V was pared by 5 bases and J by 6 bases, with 11 bases between. CDR3 loop: CASSLSQGNSPLHF. CDR3 DNA sequence: TGTGCCAGTAGTTTGTCACAGGGTAATTCACCCCTCCACTTT. Full variable domain (remainder filled in from reference TRBV19 and TRBJ1-6): DGGITQSPKYLFRKEGQNVTLSCEQNLNHDAMYWYRQDPGQGLRLIYYSQIVNDFQKGDIAEGYSVSREKKESFPLTVTSAQKNPTAFYLCASSLSQGNSPLHFGNGTRLTVT.

The J gene is TRBJ2-3, the V gene TRBV7-9, with D perhaps matching TRBD2 (5 bases). V lost 4 bases to trimming and J lost 6 bases, with 17 bases between them. Germline values: CDR1 SEHNR, CDR2 FQNEAQ (reference sequence). The CDR3 loop spans 15 amino acids. CDR3 protein: CASSSSGWRVDTQYF. CDR3 DNA sequence: TGTGCCAGCAGCTCATCAGGATGGCGGGTGGATACGCAGTATTTT.

The CDR3: CASSQGWTGELFF. In DNA, the CDR3 is TGTGCCAGCAGCCAGGGATGGACCGGGGAGCTGTTTTTT. V usage is TRBV13 and J usage is TRBJ2-2; a weak D match, TRBD1 (5 bases). Trimming removed 5 bases from V and 5 bases from J, with 9 bases in between. The CDR3 sequence is 13 residues long. CDR1 and CDR2 from the germline V gene are PRHDT and FYEKMQ (reference sequence).

The chain is built from TRBV10-3 and TRBJ2-4, with D perhaps matching TRBD1 or TRBD2 (5 bases each). This CDR3 has 15 amino acids. Trimming took 4 bases from V and 0 from J, leaving 10 bases between them. Germline V gene lookup returns CDR1 ENHRY and CDR2 SYGVKD. The CDR3 region is CAISGDQIAKNIQYF. The DNA for the CDR3 is TGTGCCATCAGTGGGGACCAGATAGCCAAAAACATTCAGTACTTC.

The chain recombines TRBV30 with TRBJ2-3, with D possibly TRBD1 on 5 matching bases. The ends were cut back, 1 base at V and 2 bases at J, with 10 bases in the middle. Germline V gene data show CDR1 as GTSNPN and CDR2 as SVGIG (reference sequence). The length of the CDR3 is 14 residues. CDR3 in DNA: TGTGCCTGGAGTGCAGGGTTGTCCACAGATACGCAGTATTTT. Protein product: CAWSAGLSTDTQYF.

The chain carries TRBV14 and TRBJ2-5; D not certain. The V end was cut by 1 base, the J end by 4 bases, with 4 bases between. Germline V gene data show CDR1 as SGHDN and CDR2 as FVKESK. The CDR3 loop spans 12 amino acids. The CDR3 region has the DNA TGTGCCAGCAGCCAAGGACGAGAGACCCAGTACTTC. It specifies CASSQGRETQYF. Filled out from reference TRBV14 and TRBJ2-5, the complete variable domain reads EAGVTQFPSHSVIEKGQTVTLRCDPISGHDNLYWYRRVMGKEIKFLLHFVKESKQDESGMPNNRFLAERTGGTYSTLKVQPAELEDSGVYFCASSQGRETQYFGPGTRLLVL.

The chain couples TRBV2 to TRBJ1-1; weak D call: TRBD1 (5 bases). The V gene lost 7 bases and the J gene lost 10 bases, with 13 bases spanning the gap. The CDR3 is 11 amino acids. Germline lookup yields CDR1 SNHLY and CDR2 FYNNEI. The CDR3 bases are TGTGCCAGCAAAGGGACGATAACAGCTTTCTTT. Protein: CASKGTITAFF.

The chain uses TRBV27 and TRBJ1-6; the D is unclear. There are 14 residues in the CDR3. The germline gives CDR1 MNHEY, CDR2 SMNVEV (reference sequence). V lost 5 bases to trimming and J lost 14 bases, with 19 bases between them. The CDR3 coding sequence is TGTGCCAGCAGTGTCTTCTTACCCACTGGGTCCCTCCACTTT. This encodes CASSVFLPTGSLHF.

The chain carries TRBV5-6 and TRBJ2-6; no reliable D call. Germline CDR1 and CDR2: SGHDT and YYEEEE. The CDR3 extends over 13 amino acids. V was clipped by 6 bases and J by 0 bases, with 4 bases between them. The CDR3 DNA reads TGTGCCAGCACCGCCTCTGGGGCCAACGTCCTGACTTTC. It translates to CASTASGANVLTF.

This clone was observed a single time. The chain combines TRBV5-1 with TRBJ2-7; D is unclear. The V gene's germline CDR1 is SGHRS and CDR2 YFSETQ. Trimming took 7 bases from V and 5 from J, leaving 10 bases between them. This CDR3 comprises 11 residues. CDR3 in amino acids: CASSPLNEQYF. CDR3 DNA: TGCGCCAGCTCCCCGTTGAACGAGCAGTACTTC.